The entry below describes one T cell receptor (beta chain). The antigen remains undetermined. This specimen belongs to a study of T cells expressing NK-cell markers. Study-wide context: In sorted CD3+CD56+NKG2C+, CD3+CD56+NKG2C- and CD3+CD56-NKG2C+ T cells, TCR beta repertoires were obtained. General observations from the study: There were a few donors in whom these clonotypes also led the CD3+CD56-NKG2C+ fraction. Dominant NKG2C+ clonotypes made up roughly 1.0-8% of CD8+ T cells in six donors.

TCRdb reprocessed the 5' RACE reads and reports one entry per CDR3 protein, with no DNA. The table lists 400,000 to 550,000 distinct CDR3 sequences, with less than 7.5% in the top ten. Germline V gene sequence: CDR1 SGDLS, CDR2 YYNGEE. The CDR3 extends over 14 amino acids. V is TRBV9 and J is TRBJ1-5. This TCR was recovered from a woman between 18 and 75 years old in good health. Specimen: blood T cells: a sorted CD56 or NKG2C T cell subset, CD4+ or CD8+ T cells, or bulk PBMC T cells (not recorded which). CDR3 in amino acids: CASSQGGGDQPQHF.